This TCR beta chain was captured by sequencing in a study of Ad26.COV2.S vaccination and SARS-CoV-2 variants. The study, taken as a whole, reports: Vaccine recipients showed a spike-specific TCR breadth that was higher than in placebo recipients. Non-spike TCR breadth did not differ much between vaccine and placebo recipients. Overall T cell responses may have been underestimated by the analyses of TCR breadth and depth.

Clones were sequenced by immunoSEQ multiplex PCR, and TCRdb holds only the in-frame ones, with some missing. Of around 450,000 clones listed, approximately 92% are singletons. The sample holds a few counts of this clone. The target antigen is unknown. Noted treatment: around 19 received Ad26.COV2.S at low or high dose, single or two shots; five or six received placebo; per-sample allocation not given. Specimens were obtained on day 63 following the first vaccine or placebo injection. An Ad26 vector that expressed Wuhan-strain SARS-CoV-2 spike constituted the vaccine. The sample here was peripheral blood, taken in a trial of Ad26.COV2.S vaccine versus placebo. The TCR originated in a person between 18 and 65 years old who received the Ad26.COV2.S COVID-19 vaccine or a placebo.

The CDR3 is CASSLGVGVYNEQFF. Written as DNA, the CDR3 is TGTGCCAGCAGCTTGGGGGTAGGGGTTTACAATGAGCAGTTCTTC. The chain joins TRBV5-5 to TRBJ2-1; D might be TRBD1 (5 bases). The ends were cut back, 0 bases at V and 4 bases at J, with 11 bases in the middle. CDR1 and CDR2 (germline): SGHKS, YYEKEE (reference sequence). The CDR3 has 15 residues.